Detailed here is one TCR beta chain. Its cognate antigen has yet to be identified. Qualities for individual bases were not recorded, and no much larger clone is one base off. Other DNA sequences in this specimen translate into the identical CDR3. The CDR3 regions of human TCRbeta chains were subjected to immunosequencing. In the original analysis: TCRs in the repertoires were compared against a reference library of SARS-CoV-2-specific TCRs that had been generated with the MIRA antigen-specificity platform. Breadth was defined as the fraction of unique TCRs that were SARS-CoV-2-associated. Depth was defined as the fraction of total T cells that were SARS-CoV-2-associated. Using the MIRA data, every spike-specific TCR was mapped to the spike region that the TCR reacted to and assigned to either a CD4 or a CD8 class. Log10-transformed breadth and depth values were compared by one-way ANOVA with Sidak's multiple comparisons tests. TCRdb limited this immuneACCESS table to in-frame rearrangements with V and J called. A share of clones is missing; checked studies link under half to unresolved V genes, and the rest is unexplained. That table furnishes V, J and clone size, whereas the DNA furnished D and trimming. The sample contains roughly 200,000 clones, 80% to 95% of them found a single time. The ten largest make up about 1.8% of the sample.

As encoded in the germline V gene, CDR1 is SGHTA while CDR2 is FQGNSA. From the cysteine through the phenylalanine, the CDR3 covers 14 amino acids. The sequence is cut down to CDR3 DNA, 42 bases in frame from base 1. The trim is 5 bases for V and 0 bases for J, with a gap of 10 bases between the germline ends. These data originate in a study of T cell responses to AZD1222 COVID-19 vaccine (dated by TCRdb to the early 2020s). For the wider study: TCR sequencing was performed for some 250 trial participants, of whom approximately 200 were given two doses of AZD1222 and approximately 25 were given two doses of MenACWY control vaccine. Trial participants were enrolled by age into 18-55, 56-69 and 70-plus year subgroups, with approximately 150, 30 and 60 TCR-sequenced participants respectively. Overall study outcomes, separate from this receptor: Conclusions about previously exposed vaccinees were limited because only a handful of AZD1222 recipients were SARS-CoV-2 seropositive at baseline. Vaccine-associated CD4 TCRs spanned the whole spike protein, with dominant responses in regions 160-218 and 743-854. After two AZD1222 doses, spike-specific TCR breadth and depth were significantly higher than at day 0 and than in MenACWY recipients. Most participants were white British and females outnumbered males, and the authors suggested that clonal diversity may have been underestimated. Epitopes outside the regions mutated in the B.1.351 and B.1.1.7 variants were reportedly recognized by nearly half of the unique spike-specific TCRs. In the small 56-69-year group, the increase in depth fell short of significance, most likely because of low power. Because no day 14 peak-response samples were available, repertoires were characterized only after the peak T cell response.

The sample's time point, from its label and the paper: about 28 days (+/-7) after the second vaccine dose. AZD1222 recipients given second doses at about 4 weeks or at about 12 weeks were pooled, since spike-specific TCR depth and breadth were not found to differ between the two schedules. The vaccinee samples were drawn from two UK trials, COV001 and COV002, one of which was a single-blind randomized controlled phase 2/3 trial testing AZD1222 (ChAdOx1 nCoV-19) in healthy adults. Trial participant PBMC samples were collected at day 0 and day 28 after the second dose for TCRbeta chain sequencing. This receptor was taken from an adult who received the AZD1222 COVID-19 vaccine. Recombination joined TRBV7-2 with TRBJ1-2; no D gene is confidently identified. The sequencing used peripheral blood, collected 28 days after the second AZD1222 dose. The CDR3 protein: CASSLGIANYGYTF. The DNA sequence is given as TGTGCCAGCAGCCTAGGGATCGCTAACTATGGCTACACCTTC. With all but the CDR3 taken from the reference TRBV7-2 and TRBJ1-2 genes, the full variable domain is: GAGVSQSPSNKVTEKGKDVELRCDPISGHTALYWYRQSLGQGLEFLIYFQGNSAPDKSGLPSDRFSAERTGGSVSTLTIQRTQQEDSAVYLCASSLGIANYGYTFGSGTRLTVV.